Below, 4 T cell receptor beta chains from the same sample are listed, as sequenced in a study of shared clonotypes between healthy human individuals. Positive CCR7 selection of CD45RO-negative cells yielded the naive CD8 cells, and terminally differentiated effector memory CD45RA+ cells were excluded. TCRdb keeps only in-frame clones here, not all; method: immunoSEQ multiplex PCR. The repertoire holds about 2.2 million clones, with about 94% as singletons. The sample consisted of naive CD8+ T cells from PBMCs. The receptors were gathered from a young man in good health. Some clones in this sample may be carry-over from other donors' samples.

The chain combines TRBV29-1 with TRBJ2-7; D is uncertain. The germline V gene has CDR1 SQVTM and CDR2 ANQGSEA. Trimming took off 0 bases at V and 6 bases at J, with 12 bases between the two ends. This CDR3 has 13 residues. CDR3: CSVEDVGFGEQYF. As DNA, the CDR3 is TGCAGCGTTGAAGATGTAGGGTTTGGCGAGCAGTACTTC.

The chain employs TRBV6-5 and TRBJ1-2; no firm D call. The V end was cut by 5 bases, the J end by 4 bases, with 8 bases between. The germline V gene encodes CDR1 MNHEY and CDR2 SVGAGI. The CDR3 is made up of 12 amino acids. The CDR3 DNA reads TGTGCCAGCAGTCCGCACCCCTATGGCTACACCTTC. Amino acids: CASSPHPYGYTF.

The chain has TRBV6-4 and TRBJ1-1, with D tentatively TRBD1 (5 bases). The V end lost 2 bases, the J end lost 1 base, and 8 bases lay between the germline ends. The germline V gene encodes CDR1 MRHNA and CDR2 SNTAGT. The length of the CDR3 is 14 residues. CDR3 sequence: CASSDGTANTEAFF. The DNA for the CDR3 is TGTGCCAGCAGTGACGGGACGGCGAACACTGAAGCTTTCTTT.

CDR3: CASSLLLVGGSSYEQYF. As DNA, the CDR3 is TGTGCCAGCAGTTTACTTCTTGTGGGGGGGAGCTCCTACGAGCAGTACTTC. The V and J genes are TRBV27 and TRBJ2-7; TRBD2 aligns across 7 bases. V lost 2 bases and J lost 0; bases outside the gene matches: 10. The CDR3 loop spans 17 amino acids. The germline V gene has CDR1 MNHEY and CDR2 SMNVEV (reference sequence).